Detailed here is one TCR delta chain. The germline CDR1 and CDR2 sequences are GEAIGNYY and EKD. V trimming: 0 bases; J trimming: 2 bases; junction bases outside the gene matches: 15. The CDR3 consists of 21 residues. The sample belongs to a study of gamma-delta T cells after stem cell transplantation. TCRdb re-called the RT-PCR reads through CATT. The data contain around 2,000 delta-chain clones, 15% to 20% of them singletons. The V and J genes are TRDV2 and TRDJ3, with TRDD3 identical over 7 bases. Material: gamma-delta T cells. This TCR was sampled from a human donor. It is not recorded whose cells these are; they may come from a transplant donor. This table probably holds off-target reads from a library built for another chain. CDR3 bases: TGTGCCTGTGACACCGTATCTGGGGGCCCAAGGAGGGCCTGGGACACCCGACAGATGTTTTTC. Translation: CACDTVSGGPRRAWDTRQMFF.